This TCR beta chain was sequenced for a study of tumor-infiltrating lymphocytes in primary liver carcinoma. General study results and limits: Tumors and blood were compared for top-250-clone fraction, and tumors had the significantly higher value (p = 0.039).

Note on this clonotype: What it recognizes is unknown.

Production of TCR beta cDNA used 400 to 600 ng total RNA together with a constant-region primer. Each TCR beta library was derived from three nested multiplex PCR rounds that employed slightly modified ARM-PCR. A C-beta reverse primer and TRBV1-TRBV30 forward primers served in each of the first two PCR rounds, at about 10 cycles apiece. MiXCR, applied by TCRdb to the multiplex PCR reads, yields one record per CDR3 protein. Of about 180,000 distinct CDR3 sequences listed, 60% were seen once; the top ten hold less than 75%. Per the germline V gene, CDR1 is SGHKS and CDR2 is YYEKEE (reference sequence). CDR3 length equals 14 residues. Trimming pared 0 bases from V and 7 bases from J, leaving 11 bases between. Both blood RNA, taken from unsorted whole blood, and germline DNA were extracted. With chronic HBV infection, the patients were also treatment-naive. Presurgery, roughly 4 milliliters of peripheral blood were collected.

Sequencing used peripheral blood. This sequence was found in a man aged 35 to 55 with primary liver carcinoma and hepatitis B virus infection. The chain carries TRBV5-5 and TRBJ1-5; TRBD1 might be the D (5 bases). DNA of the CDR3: TGTGCCAGCAGCTTGGAATGGGGCGGACAGCCCCAGCATTTT. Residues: CASSLEWGGQPQHF.